This TCR beta chain was retrieved from a study of PD-L1 blockade in urothelial cancer. Study-wide background: Blood was evaluated 3 weeks (second dose) and 6 weeks after therapy began. Researchers found blood samples held a median of approximately 150,000 T cells.

Study-wide results and caveats: Lower than median blood TCR clonality before treatment predicted better survival.

Described time point: peripheral blood 6 weeks after treatment start. It was locally advanced or metastatic urothelial carcinoma that patients had. About this clone itself: Its antigen is undetermined.

Repertoires were generated with immunoSEQ multiplex PCR, while TCRdb's copy carries only in-frame clones and drops some. This repertoire shows some 51,000 clones, 88% found once; its top ten account for around 2.5%. The TCR originated in a man in his 60s with urothelial cancer. The specimen was PBMCs, collected around atezolizumab (anti-PD-L1) treatment.

CDR3 in DNA: TGTGCCAGCAGCTTAAGGGACAGGGGGCTTACCGGGGAGCTGTTTTTT. Amino acid sequence: CASSLRDRGLTGELFF. The chain uses TRBV7-2 and TRBJ2-2; 12 nucleotides align to TRBD1. Trimming at V came to 2 bases and at J to 5 bases, leaving 3 bases not matched to a gene. Germline CDR1 SGHTA, CDR2 FQGNSA. This CDR3 is built from 16 residues.